Listed here are 30 T cell receptor beta chains from one sample, sequenced in a study of blood T cell repertoires in COVID-19. The assay was immunoSEQ multiplex PCR, and TCRdb's table has in-frame clones only and misses some. Among approximately 270,000 clones listed, approximately 83% were seen once. What was sequenced was PBMCs or T cells enriched from blood (not recorded which). The source is a woman in her twenties or thirties who had recovered from COVID-19.

The chain carries TRBV7-8 and TRBJ1-5; weak D call: TRBD1 (6 bases). Trimming pared 4 bases from V and 4 bases from J, leaving 17 bases between. The CDR3 spans 16 residues. Per germline, CDR1 SGHVS and CDR2 FQNEAQ. CDR3 region: CASSSGPGTSNQPQHF. The CDR3 DNA reads TGTGCCAGCAGCTCGGGCCCCGGGACATCTAATCAGCCCCAGCATTTT. The full variable domain, completed using reference TRBV7-8 and TRBJ1-5, is GAGVSQSPRYKVAKRGQDVALRCDPISGHVSLFWYQQALGQGPEFLTYFQNEAQLDKSGLPSDRFFAERPEGSVSTLKIQRTQQEDSAVYLCASSSGPGTSNQPQHFGDGTRLSIL.

The chain combines TRBV28 with TRBJ1-2; 11 bases are a match to TRBD1. Germline lookup yields CDR1 MDHEN and CDR2 SYDVKM. The CDR3 has 16 residues. Trimming at V came to 5 bases and at J to 8 bases, leaving 13 bases not matched to a gene. The CDR3 nucleotides read TGTGCCAGCAGTCGAGATTGGACAGGGGGCGATGAAGGCTACACCTTC. Translation gives CASSRDWTGGDEGYTF.

This clone was seen only once. The CDR3 DNA is TGTGCCAGCACCAAATCTACAGGGGGCGCGGGGAACACTGAAGCTTTCTTT. Its translation: CASTKSTGGAGNTEAFF. The chain carries TRBV7-9 and TRBJ1-1; 9 bases line up with TRBD1. The ends lost 7 bases at V and 1 base at J; junction bases unmatched: 13. Germline CDR1 and CDR2: SEHNR and FQNEAQ (reference sequence). The CDR3 extends over 17 amino acids.

This clone was detected only once. The chain combines TRBV5-5 with TRBJ2-3; TRBD2 matches 9 bases. The CDR3 is 15 residues long. Germline V CDR1 and CDR2: SGHKS, YYEKEE (reference sequence). V lost 2 bases to trimming and J lost 0 bases; unmatched junction nucleotides: 1. Here the CDR3 DNA reads TGTGCCAGCAGCTTACTAGCGGGTAGCACAGATACGCAGTATTTT. This gives the protein CASSLLAGSTDTQYF.

The chain employs TRBV10-1 and TRBJ2-1; 12 bases agree with TRBD2. CDR3 length equals 18 residues. The V and J ends lost 4 bases and 0 bases, in that order; junction bases with no gene match: 7. CDR1 is WNHNN, CDR2 SYGVQD, per germline (reference sequence). CDR3 sequence (DNA): TGCGCCAGCAGTGCGCTAGCGGGAGGGCCGAGCTCCTACAATGAGCAGTTCTTC. Translation gives CASSALAGGPSSYNEQFF.

This chain connects TRBV28 to TRBJ2-5; D is perhaps TRBD2 (6 bases). With 1 base removed from V and 5 bases from J, the gap between germline ends came to 14 bases. This CDR3 contains 15 residues. Germline assignment: CDR1 MDHEN and CDR2 SYDVKM. CDR3 nucleotides: TGTGCCAGCAGTTTATTGCGGGGTGCATCGGAGACCCAGTACTTC. Translation gives CASSLLRGASETQYF.

The chain combines TRBV10-3 with TRBJ1-1; 7 bases are shared with TRBD1. Germline lookup yields CDR1 ENHRY and CDR2 SYGVKD. Trimming removed 6 bases from V and 3 bases from J; junction bases left unmatched: 7. This CDR3 is built from 14 residues. This chain's CDR3 is CAIRLDREYTEAFF. In nucleotides, the CDR3 is TGTGCCATCAGGCTAGACAGGGAGTACACTGAAGCTTTCTTT.

CDR3 in amino acids: CASSFYTDTQYF. In nucleotides, the CDR3 is TGTGCCAGCAGCTTTTACACAGATACGCAGTATTTT. The rearrangement uses TRBV5-6 and TRBJ2-3; D is ambiguous. The CDR3 runs to 12 residues. Germline-derived CDR1 and CDR2 are SGHDT and YYEEEE. V was trimmed by 2 bases and J by 2 bases, leaving 3 bases between them.

V usage is TRBV5-1 and J usage is TRBJ2-1; no definite D call. The germline V gene encodes CDR1 SGHRS and CDR2 YFSETQ. The V and J ends lost 4 bases and 3 bases respectively, with 14 bases between them. This CDR3 spans 15 amino acids. For the CDR3, the DNA is TGCGCCAGCAGCGAGTCAGGAATTAACTACAATGAGCAGTTCTTC. Protein: CASSESGINYNEQFF.

Here the CDR3 DNA reads TGTGCCAGCAGCCACGACAGGGGGCTTGGTGAAGCTTTCTTT. Amino acids: CASSHDRGLGEAFF. The rearrangement joins TRBV3-1 (or the pseudogene TRBV3-2) to TRBJ1-1; TRBD1 matches 10 bases. CDR3 length equals 14 residues. J was trimmed by 7 bases and V by 3 bases; bases with no gene match: 5. Germline V gene sequence: CDR1 LGHDT, CDR2 YNNKEL (reference sequence).

This chain uses TRBV11-2 with TRBJ1-1; D is uncertain. The V end was cut by 6 bases, the J end by 0 bases, with 17 bases between. Germline CDR1 SGHAT, CDR2 FQNNGV. This CDR3 has 16 residues. In DNA, the CDR3 is TGTGCCAGCAGTTCACTTATGACTGACCTGAACACTGAAGCTTTCTTT. Translation gives CASSSLMTDLNTEAFF.

This sequence joins TRBV28 and TRBJ1-1; 8 positions agree with TRBD1. V shed 2 bases and J 10 bases; nucleotides not matched to a gene: 6. Germline V gives CDR1 MDHEN, CDR2 SYDVKM. The CDR3 has 13 residues. In DNA form, the CDR3 reads TGTGCCAGCAGTTTAAAGAAACAGGGGGGAGCTTTCTTT. It specifies CASSLKKQGGAFF.

V is TRBV19 and J is TRBJ2-7, with D perhaps TRBD2 (6 bases). In germline, CDR1 is LNHDA, CDR2 SQIVND (reference sequence). Trimming pared 2 bases from V and 3 bases from J, leaving 8 bases between. This CDR3 spans 13 amino acids. Here the CDR3 DNA reads TGTGCCAGTAGTATAACCGGGAGCTACGAGCAGTACTTC. This translates into CASSITGSYEQYF.

This clone was seen only once. The chain has TRBV11-2 and TRBJ2-7; 7 bases fit TRBD2. Losses at the gene ends were 0 bases for V and 3 bases for J; bases not matched to a gene: 5. Germline CDR1 reads SGHAT; CDR2 reads FQNNGV. The CDR3 runs to 15 residues. CDR3 loop: CASSLELAVDYEQYF. The CDR3, as DNA: TGTGCCAGCAGCTTAGAGCTAGCGGTAGACTACGAGCAGTACTTC. Together with reference TRBV11-2 and TRBJ2-7, the CDR3 gives the full variable domain: EAGVAQSPRYKIIEKRQSVAFWCNPISGHATLYWYQQILGQGPKLLIQFQNNGVVDDSQLPKDRFSAERLKGVDSTLKIQPAKLEDSAVYLCASSLELAVDYEQYFGPGTRLTVT.

This rearrangement joins TRBV19 to TRBJ2-1; D gene uncertain. CDR3 length: 14 residues. Germline assignment: CDR1 LNHDA and CDR2 SQIVND (reference sequence). Trimming removed 5 bases at V and 8 bases at J, with 16 bases between. The CDR3 nucleotides are TGTGCCAGTAGTCCCAATGCGGAGCTCGATGAGCAGTTCTTC. It codes for CASSPNAELDEQFF. Complete variable domain (other parts from reference TRBV19 and TRBJ2-1): DGGITQSPKYLFRKEGQNVTLSCEQNLNHDAMYWYRQDPGQGLRLIYYSQIVNDFQKGDIAEGYSVSREKKESFPLTVTSAQKNPTAFYLCASSPNAELDEQFFGPGTRLTVL.

The chain employs TRBV18 and TRBJ1-2; D possibly corresponds to TRBD1 (5 bases). This CDR3 has 14 amino acids. The ends were cut back, 2 bases at V and 7 bases at J, with 14 bases in the middle. The germline V gene has CDR1 KGHSH and CDR2 LQKENI. The CDR3 sequence: CASSPGRDGTGYTF. CDR3 coding DNA: TGTGCCAGCTCACCAGGGCGGGATGGGACTGGCTACACCTTC.

This chain joins TRBV27 and TRBJ1-5, with D perhaps matching TRBD1 (5 bases). Germline V gives CDR1 MNHEY, CDR2 SMNVEV (reference sequence). Trimming stripped 2 bases from V and 0 bases from J, with 14 bases between. The CDR3 is made up of 17 amino acids. The CDR3: CASSLNGGDDSNQPQHF. In nucleotides, the CDR3 is TGTGCCAGCAGTTTAAATGGGGGGGACGATAGCAATCAGCCCCAGCATTTT.

This sequence joins TRBV13 and TRBJ2-2; weak D call: TRBD2 (5 bases). The CDR3 covers 14 residues. V lost 5 bases and J lost 2, with 9 bases in between. Looked up from germline, CDR1 is PRHDT and CDR2 is FYEKMQ (reference sequence). The CDR3 sequence is CASSTRTNTGELFF. CDR3 coding DNA: TGTGCCAGCAGCACCCGGACTAACACCGGGGAGCTGTTTTTT.

The chain uses TRBV5-1 and TRBJ1-1, with 9 positions matching TRBD1. Germline lookup yields CDR1 SGHRS and CDR2 YFSETQ. The CDR3 loop spans 16 amino acids. V shed 4 bases, J shed 0 bases, and the junction held 7 bases outside the gene matches. The CDR3 here is CASSDTTGGMNTEAFF. The CDR3 nucleotides read TGCGCCAGCAGCGATACGACAGGGGGTATGAACACTGAAGCTTTCTTT.

The chain employs TRBV5-1 and TRBJ2-5, with D tentatively TRBD1 (6 bases). V lost 2 bases and J lost 7, with 21 bases in between. The V gene's germline CDR1 is SGHRS and CDR2 YFSETQ. The CDR3 runs 16 residues. CDR3 DNA: TGCGCCAGCAGCTTCCGGGACGTCAGCGTAGGGGGGACCCAGTACTTC. Its translation is CASSFRDVSVGGTQYF.

J is TRBJ2-1 and V is TRBV11-2; TRBD2 matches at 7 bases. V was pared by 3 bases and J by 9 bases, with 14 bases of the junction left unmatched. Germline CDR1 reads SGHAT; CDR2 reads FQNNGV. The CDR3 consists of 16 residues. The chain's CDR3 is CASSLAPAGVFSEQFF. DNA of the CDR3: TGTGCCAGCAGCTTGGCCCCGGCGGGAGTTTTTAGTGAGCAGTTCTTC.

This clone was recorded a few times. The V and J genes are TRBV27 and TRBJ2-1; 7 positions match TRBD1. The germline V gene has CDR1 MNHEY and CDR2 SMNVEV (reference sequence). The CDR3 length is 15 residues. Unmatched junction bases numbered 9, after V lost 4 bases and J lost 6 bases. The CDR3 reads CASSSTGSKPNEQFF. The CDR3 DNA sequence: TGTGCCAGCAGTTCGACAGGGTCTAAGCCCAATGAGCAGTTCTTC.

CDR3 sequence: CSVETDRGGPQHF. The DNA for the CDR3 is TGCAGCGTTGAAACCGACAGGGGAGGGCCCCAGCATTTT. The rearrangement joins TRBV29-1 to TRBJ1-5, with TRBD1 identical over 8 bases. In germline, CDR1 is SQVTM, CDR2 ANQGSEA. This CDR3 contains 13 residues. Unmatched junction bases numbered 6, after V lost 2 bases and J lost 9 bases.

This rearrangement joins TRBV5-4 to TRBJ1-3; D is undetermined. From germline, CDR1 is SGHNT and CDR2 YYREEE (reference sequence). The V and J ends lost 0 bases and 0 bases respectively, with 10 bases between them. The length of the CDR3 is 16 residues. CDR3 sequence (DNA): TGTGCCAGCAGCTTGGAGAGCGGGGTCTCTGGAAACACCATATATTTT. It codes for CASSLESGVSGNTIYF.

V is TRBV7-2 and J is TRBJ2-7; 7 bases fit TRBD1. The CDR3 contains 16 residues. V lost 1 base and J lost 0; bases outside the gene matches: 6. The germline gives CDR1 SGHTA, CDR2 FQGNSA. CDR3 nucleotides: TGTGCCAGCAGCTTAGATAGGGGGCGGACCTCCTACGAGCAGTACTTC. This sequence encodes CASSLDRGRTSYEQYF.

The chain couples TRBV21-1 to TRBJ1-5; the table's TRBD1 call for D was not verified on the DNA. TRBV21-1 is an annotated pseudogene. The CDR3 covers 17 residues. CDR3 sequence (DNA): TGTGCCAGCGTCAACGGGACAGGGCGATATAGCAATCAGCCCCAGCATTTT. It translates to CASVNGTGRYSNQPQHF.

This chain links TRBV19 with TRBJ1-5; a possible D gene is TRBD1 (6 bases). CDR3 length equals 15 residues. Between the trimmed V and J ends, which lost 8 bases and 0 bases, there was a span of 14 bases. The germline CDR1 and CDR2 sequences are LNHDA and SQIVND (reference sequence). The CDR3 loop reads CASSWTDDSNQPQHF. The CDR3 DNA is TGTGCCAGTTCTTGGACAGACGATAGCAATCAGCCCCAGCATTTT.

This chain joins TRBV28 and TRBJ2-5; D is possibly TRBD1 (6 bases). Germline V gene sequence: CDR1 MDHEN, CDR2 SYDVKM. The V end lost 6 bases, the J end lost 7 bases, and 15 bases lay between the germline ends. This CDR3 is 13 amino acids long. CDR3 DNA: TGTGCCAGCAGGATCAGGGGTCCGGGGACCCAGTACTTC. This translates into CASRIRGPGTQYF.

V usage is TRBV5-1 and J usage is TRBJ2-4; 7 nucleotides agree with TRBD1. The CDR3 consists of 18 residues. Looked up from germline, CDR1 is SGHRS and CDR2 is YFSETQ. Unmatched junction bases numbered 13, after V lost 4 bases and J lost 0 bases. The CDR3 DNA is TGCGCCAGCAGCCCGGCGGACAGGCCATCCCTAGCCAAAAACATTCAGTACTTC. Residues: CASSPADRPSLAKNIQYF. The whole variable domain, remainder taken from reference TRBV5-1 and TRBJ2-4, is KAGVTQTPRYLIKTRGQQVTLSCSPISGHRSVSWYQQTPGQGLQFLFEYFSETQRNKGNFPGRFSGRQFSNSRSEMNVSTLELGDSALYLCASSPADRPSLAKNIQYFGAGTRLSVL.

The chain has TRBV6-5 and TRBJ1-6; a possible D gene is TRBD1 (6 bases). The CDR3 is 15 amino acids. The V end lost 6 bases, the J end lost 5 bases, and 14 bases lay between the germline ends. CDR1 and CDR2 from the germline V gene are MNHEY and SVGAGI. CDR3 coding DNA: TGTGCCAGCAGAACAGGGTGGATGGATAATTCACCCCTCCACTTT. Protein sequence: CASRTGWMDNSPLHF.